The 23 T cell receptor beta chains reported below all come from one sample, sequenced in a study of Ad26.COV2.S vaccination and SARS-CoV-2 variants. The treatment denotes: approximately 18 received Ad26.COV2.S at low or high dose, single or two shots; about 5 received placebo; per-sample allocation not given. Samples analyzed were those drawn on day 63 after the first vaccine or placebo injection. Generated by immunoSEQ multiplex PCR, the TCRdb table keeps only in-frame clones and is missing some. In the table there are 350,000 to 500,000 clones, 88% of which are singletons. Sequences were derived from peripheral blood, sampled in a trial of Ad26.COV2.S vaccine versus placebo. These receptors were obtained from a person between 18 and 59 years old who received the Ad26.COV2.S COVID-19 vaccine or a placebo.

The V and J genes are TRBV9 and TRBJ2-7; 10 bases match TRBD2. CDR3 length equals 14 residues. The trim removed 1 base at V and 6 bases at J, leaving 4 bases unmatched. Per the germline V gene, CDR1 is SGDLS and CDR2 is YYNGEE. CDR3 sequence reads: CASSVRASGGEQYF. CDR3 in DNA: TGTGCCAGCAGCGTACGGGCTAGCGGGGGCGAGCAGTACTTC.

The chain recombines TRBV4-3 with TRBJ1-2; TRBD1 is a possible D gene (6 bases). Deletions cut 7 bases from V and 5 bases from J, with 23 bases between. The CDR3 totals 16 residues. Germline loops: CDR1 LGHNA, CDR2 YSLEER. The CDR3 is CASNYLGAAFPYGYTF. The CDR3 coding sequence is TGCGCCAGCAACTACCTGGGGGCAGCGTTCCCGTATGGCTACACCTTC.

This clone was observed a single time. The CDR3 coding sequence is TGTGCCAGCAGCTCACAGACGACAGGGGACGAGCAGTACTTC. This translates into CASSSQTTGDEQYF. The chain is built from TRBV5-4 and TRBJ2-7; 8 bases are a match to TRBD1. V lost 3 bases to trimming and J lost 5 bases; unmatched junction nucleotides: 7. Germline CDR1 SGHNT, CDR2 YYREEE (reference sequence). The CDR3 is 14 amino acids.

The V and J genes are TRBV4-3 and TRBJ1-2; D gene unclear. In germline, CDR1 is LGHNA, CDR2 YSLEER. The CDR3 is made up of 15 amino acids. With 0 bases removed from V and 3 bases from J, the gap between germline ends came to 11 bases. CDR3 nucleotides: TGCGCCAGCAGCCAAGATGCCAGGAACTACTATGGCTACACCTTC. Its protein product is CASSQDARNYYGYTF.

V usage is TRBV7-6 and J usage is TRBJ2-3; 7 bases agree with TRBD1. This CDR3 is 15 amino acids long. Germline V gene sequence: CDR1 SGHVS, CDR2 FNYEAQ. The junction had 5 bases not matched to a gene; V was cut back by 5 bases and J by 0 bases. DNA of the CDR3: TGTGCCAGCAGCGACAGGGCCCGTAGCACAGATACGCAGTATTTT. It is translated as CASSDRARSTDTQYF.

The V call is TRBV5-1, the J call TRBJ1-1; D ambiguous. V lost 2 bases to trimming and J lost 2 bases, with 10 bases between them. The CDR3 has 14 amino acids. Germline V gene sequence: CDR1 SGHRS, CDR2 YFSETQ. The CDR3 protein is CASSFSRANTEAFF. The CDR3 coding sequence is TGCGCCAGCAGCTTCAGCAGAGCTAACACTGAAGCTTTCTTT. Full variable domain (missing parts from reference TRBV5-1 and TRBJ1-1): KAGVTQTPRYLIKTRGQQVTLSCSPISGHRSVSWYQQTPGQGLQFLFEYFSETQRNKGNFPGRFSGRQFSNSRSEMNVSTLELGDSALYLCASSFSRANTEAFFGQGTRLTVV.

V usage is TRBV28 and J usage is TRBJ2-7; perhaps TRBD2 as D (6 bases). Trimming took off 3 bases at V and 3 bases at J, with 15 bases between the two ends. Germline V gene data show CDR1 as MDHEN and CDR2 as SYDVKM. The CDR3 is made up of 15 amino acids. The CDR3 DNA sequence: TGTGCCAGCAGTTTGGGGGGAGACACCATCTACGAGCAGTACTTC. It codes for CASSLGGDTIYEQYF.

CDR3 sequence: CASSQGPGERRSKLFF. CDR3 bases: TGTGCCAGCAGCCAAGGCCCAGGGGAGAGGCGGTCAAAACTGTTTTTT. V usage is TRBV3-1 (or the pseudogene TRBV3-2) and J usage is TRBJ1-4; possible D gene TRBD1, 6 bases. Per the germline V gene, CDR1 is LGHDT and CDR2 is YNNKEL (reference sequence). V was shortened by 1 base and J by 10 bases, with 19 bases between the two germline ends. This CDR3 has 16 amino acids.

The CDR3 reads CASSHGTGNTGELFF. The CDR3, as DNA: TGTGCCAGCAGCCACGGGACAGGGAACACCGGGGAGCTGTTTTTT. This sequence joins TRBV7-9 and TRBJ2-2; 8 bases agree with TRBD1. V lost 5 bases, J lost 1 base, and 3 bases stayed unmatched. The CDR3 runs to 15 residues. Germline V gene data show CDR1 as SEHNR and CDR2 as FQNEAQ (reference sequence).

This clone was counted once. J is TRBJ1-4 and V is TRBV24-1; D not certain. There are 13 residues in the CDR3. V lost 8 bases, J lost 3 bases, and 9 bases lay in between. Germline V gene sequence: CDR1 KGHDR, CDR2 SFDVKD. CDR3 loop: CATNDGPNEKLFF. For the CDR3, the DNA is TGTGCCACCAACGACGGTCCTAATGAAAAACTGTTTTTT.

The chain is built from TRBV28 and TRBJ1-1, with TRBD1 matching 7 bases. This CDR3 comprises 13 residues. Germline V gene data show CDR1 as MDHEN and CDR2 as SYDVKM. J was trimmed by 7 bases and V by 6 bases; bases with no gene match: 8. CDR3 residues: CASSHDRVGEAFF. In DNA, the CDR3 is TGTGCCAGCAGCCACGACAGGGTTGGTGAAGCTTTCTTT.

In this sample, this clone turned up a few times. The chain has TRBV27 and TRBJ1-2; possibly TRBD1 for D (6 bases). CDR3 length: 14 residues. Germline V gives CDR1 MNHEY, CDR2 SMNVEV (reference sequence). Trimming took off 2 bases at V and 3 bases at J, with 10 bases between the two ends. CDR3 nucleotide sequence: TGTGCCAGCAGTTTACCCTGGACAGACTATGGCTACACCTTC. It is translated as CASSLPWTDYGYTF.

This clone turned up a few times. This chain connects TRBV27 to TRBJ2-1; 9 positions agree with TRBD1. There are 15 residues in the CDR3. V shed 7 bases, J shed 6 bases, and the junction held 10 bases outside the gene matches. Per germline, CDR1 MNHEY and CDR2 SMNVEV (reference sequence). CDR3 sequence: CASIPGDRGSNEQFF. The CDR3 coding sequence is TGTGCCAGCATCCCTGGCGACAGGGGGAGCAATGAGCAGTTCTTC.

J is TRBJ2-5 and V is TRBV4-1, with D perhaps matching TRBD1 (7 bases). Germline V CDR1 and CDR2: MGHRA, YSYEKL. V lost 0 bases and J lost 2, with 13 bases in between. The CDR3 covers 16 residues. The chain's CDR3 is CASSQDPRGDQETQYF. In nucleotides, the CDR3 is TGCGCCAGCAGCCAAGATCCCAGGGGGGATCAAGAGACCCAGTACTTC.

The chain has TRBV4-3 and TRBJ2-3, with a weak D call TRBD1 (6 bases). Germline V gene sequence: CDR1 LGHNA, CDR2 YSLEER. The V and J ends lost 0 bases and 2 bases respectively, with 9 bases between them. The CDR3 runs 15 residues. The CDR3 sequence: CASSQETGFTDTQYF. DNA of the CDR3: TGCGCCAGCAGCCAAGAGACAGGCTTCACAGATACGCAGTATTTT.

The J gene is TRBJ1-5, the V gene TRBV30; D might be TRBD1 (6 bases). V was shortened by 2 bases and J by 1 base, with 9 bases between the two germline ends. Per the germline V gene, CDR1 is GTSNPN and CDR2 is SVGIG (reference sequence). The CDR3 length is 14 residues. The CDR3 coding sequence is TGTGCCTGGAGTACAGGGATAAGCAATCAGCCCCAGCATTTT. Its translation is CAWSTGISNQPQHF.

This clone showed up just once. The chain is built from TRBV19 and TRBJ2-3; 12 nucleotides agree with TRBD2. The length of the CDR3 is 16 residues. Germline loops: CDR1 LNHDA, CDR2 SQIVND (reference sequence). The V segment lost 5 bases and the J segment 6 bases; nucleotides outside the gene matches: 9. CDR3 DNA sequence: TGTGCCAGTAGTCAACTAGCGGGGGGAGTGCTGGATACGCAGTATTTT. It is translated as CASSQLAGGVLDTQYF.

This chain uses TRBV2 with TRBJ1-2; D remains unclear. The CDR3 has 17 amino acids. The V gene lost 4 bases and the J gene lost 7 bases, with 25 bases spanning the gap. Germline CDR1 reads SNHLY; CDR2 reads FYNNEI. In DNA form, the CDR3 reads TGTGCCAGCAGTGTCGGTCTCGGGAGGGCAGTCACGACTGGCTACACCTTC. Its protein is CASSVGLGRAVTTGYTF. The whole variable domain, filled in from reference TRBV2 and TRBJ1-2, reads EPEVTQTPSHQVTQMGQEVILRCVPISNHLYFYWYRQILGQKVEFLVSFYNNEISEKSEIFDDQFSVERPDGSNFTLKIRSTKLEDSAMYFCASSVGLGRAVTTGYTFGSGTRLTVV.

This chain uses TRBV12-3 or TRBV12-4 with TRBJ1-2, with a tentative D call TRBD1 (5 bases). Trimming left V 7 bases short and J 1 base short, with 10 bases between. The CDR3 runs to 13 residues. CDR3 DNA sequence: TGTGCCAGCAACCGGGGCCTTAACTATGGCTACACCTTC. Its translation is CASNRGLNYGYTF.

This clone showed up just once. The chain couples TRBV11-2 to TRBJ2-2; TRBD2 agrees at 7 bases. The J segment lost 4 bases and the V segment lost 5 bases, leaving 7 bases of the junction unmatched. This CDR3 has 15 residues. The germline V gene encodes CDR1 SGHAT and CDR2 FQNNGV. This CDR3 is CASSLLAESTGELFF. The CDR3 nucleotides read TGTGCCAGCAGCCTGCTAGCGGAGTCCACCGGGGAGCTGTTTTTT.

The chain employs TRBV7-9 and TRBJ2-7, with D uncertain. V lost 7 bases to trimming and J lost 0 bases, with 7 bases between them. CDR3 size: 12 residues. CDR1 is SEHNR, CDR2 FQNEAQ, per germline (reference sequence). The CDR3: CASTFSSYEQYF. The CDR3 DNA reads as TGTGCCAGCACCTTCTCCTCCTACGAGCAGTACTTC. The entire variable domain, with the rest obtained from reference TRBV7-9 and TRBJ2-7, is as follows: DTGVSQNPRHKITKRGQNVTFRCDPISEHNRLYWYRQTLGQGPEFLTYFQNEAQLEKSRLLSDRFSAERPKGSFSTLEIQRTEQGDSAMYLCASTFSSYEQYFGPGTRLTVT.

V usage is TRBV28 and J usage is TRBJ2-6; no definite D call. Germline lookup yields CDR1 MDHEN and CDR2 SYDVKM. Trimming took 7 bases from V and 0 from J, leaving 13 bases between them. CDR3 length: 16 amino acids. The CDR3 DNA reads TGTGCCAGCACCCCTCTCCCAGTCTCTGGGGCCAACGTCCTGACTTTC. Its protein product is CASTPLPVSGANVLTF.

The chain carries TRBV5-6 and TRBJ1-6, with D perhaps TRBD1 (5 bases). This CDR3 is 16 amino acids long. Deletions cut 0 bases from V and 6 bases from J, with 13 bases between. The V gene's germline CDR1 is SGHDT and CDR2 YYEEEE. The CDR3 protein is CASSLVGGRVNSPLHF. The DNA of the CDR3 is TGTGCCAGCAGCTTGGTAGGTGGCAGGGTTAATTCACCCCTCCACTTT.